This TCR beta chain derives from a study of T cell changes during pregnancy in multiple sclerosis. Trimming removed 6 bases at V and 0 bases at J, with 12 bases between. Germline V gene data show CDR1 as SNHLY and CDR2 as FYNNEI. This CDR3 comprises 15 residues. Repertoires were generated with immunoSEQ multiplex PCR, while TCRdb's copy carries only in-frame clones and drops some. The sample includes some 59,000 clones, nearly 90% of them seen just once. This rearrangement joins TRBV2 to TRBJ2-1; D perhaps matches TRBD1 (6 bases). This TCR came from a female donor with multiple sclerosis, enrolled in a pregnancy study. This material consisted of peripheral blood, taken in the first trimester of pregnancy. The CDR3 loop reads CASSRDNPSYNEQFF. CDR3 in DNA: TGTGCCAGCAGCCGGGACAATCCCTCCTACAATGAGCAGTTCTTC.